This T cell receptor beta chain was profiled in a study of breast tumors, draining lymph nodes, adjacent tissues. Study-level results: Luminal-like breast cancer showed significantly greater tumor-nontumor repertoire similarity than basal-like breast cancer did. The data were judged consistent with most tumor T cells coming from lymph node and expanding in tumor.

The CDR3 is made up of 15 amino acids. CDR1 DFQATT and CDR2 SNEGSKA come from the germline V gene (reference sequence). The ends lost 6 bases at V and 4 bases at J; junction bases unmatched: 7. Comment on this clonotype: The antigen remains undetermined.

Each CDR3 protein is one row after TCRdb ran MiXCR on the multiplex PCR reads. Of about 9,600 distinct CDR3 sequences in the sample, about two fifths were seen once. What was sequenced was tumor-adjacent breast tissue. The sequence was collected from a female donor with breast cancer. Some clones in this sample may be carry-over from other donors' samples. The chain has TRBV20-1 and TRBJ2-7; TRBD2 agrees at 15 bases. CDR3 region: CSAAGTSGRKYEQYF. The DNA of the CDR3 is TGCAGTGCGGCCGGGACTAGCGGGAGGAAATACGAGCAGTACTTC.